This is a list of T cell receptor beta chains from one sample in a study of early T cells in non-severe SARS-CoV-2 infection. In TCRdb, the 5' RACE reads were re-called with MiXCR into one record per CDR3 protein. The sample includes roughly 40,000 distinct CDR3 sequences, about 6.3% of them seen just once. The sequenced sample was whole blood. These TCRs come from an adult who was a healthcare worker with PCR-confirmed SARS-CoV-2 infection or an uninfected control (not recorded which). The CDR3 runs from the conserved cysteine through the conserved F or W. The D gene is left open where the match is weak. Not all rows give a size; the values are once, few, many and, for expanded clones, a class.

TRBJ2-3 | TRBV7-9 | NA | TRBD2 | CASSFFAGGADTQYF | TGTGCCAGCAGCTTTTTTGCGGGAGGGGCAGATACGCAGTATTTT
TRBJ1-1 | TRBV29-1 | few | NA | CSVDPLLTGAFF | TGCAGCGTTGATCCTCTCTTGACAGGAGCTTTCTTT
TRBJ2-7 | TRBV6-2/TRBV6-3 | NA | TRBD1 | CASRPRFKPPGQGTYEQYF | TGTGCCAGCAGGCCGCGGTTCAAGCCCCCGGGACAGGGCACCTACGAGCAGTACTTC
TRBJ1-1 | TRBV15 | few | NA | CATSTQGQSNTEAFF | TGTGCCACCAGCACCCAAGGACAGTCGAACACTGAAGCTTTCTTT
TRBJ2-3 | TRBV27 | NA | TRBD2 | CASSRLLGSGAGEGGTDTQYF | TGTGCCAGCAGTCGCTTATTAGGGTCGGGAGCGGGAGAAGGGGGCACAGATACGCAGTATTTT
TRBJ2-3 | TRBV29-1 | few | NA | CSVDSDSTDTQYF | TGCAGCGTTGACTCCGACAGCACAGATACGCAGTATTTT
TRBJ2-1 | TRBV6-5 | NA | NA | CASSRLGRPRSNEQFF | TGTGCCAGCAGCCGTCTCGGTAGGCCCCGTAGCAATGAGCAGTTCTTC
TRBJ1-1 | TRBV11-2 | many | NA | CASSLDLTEAFF | TGTGCCAGCAGCTTAGATCTCACTGAAGCTTTCTTT
TRBJ2-7 | TRBV28 | NA | NA | CASSLSGTYEQYF | TGTGCCAGCAGTCTATCGGGCACCTACGAGCAGTACTTC
TRBJ2-5 | TRBV7-8 | many | NA | CASSQEYGTPSGYQETQYF | TGTGCCAGCAGCCAAGAGTACGGGACTCCTAGTGGGTACCAAGAGACCCAGTACTTC
TRBJ2-7 | TRBV28 | few | TRBD2 | CASSNKIYTSGNYEQYF | TGTGCCAGCAGTAATAAAATATATACTAGCGGGAACTACGAGCAGTACTTC
TRBJ1-3 | TRBV5-1 | few | TRBD1 | CASSLERGTGSGNTIYF | TGCGCCAGCAGCTTGGAGAGAGGGACAGGCTCTGGAAACACCATATATTTT
TRBJ1-1 | TRBV7-2 | NA | NA | CASSLELGREAFF | TGTGCCAGCAGCTTAGAATTGGGCCGTGAAGCTTTCTTT
TRBJ2-1 | TRBV29-1 | many | TRBD2 | CSVSGTSVRYEQFF | TGCAGCGTTTCCGGGACTAGCGTTAGGTATGAGCAGTTCTTC